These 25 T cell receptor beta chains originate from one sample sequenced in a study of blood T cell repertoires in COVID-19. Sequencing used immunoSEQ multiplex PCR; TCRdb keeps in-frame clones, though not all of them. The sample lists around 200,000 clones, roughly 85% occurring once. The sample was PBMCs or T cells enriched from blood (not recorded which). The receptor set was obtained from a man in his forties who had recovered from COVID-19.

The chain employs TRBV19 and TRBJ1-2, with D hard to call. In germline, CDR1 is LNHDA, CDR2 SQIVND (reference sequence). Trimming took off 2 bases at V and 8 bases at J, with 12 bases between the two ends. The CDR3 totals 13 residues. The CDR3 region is CASSIPRGSGYTF. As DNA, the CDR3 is TGTGCCAGTAGTATACCCAGAGGTTCCGGCTACACCTTC.

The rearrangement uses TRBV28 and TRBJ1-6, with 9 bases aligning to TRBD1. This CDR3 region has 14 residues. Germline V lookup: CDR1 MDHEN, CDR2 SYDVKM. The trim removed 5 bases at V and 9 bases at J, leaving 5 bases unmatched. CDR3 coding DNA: TGTGCCAGCAGTGGACAGGGGAGTAGTTCACCCCTCCACTTT. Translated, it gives CASSGQGSSSPLHF.

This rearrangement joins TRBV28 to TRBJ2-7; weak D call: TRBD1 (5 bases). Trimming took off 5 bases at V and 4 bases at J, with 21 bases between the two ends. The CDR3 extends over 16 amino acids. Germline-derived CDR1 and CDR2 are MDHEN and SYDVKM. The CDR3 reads CASSTTGPNSLYEQYF. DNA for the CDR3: TGTGCCAGCAGTACAACAGGTCCCAACAGTTTATACGAGCAGTACTTC.

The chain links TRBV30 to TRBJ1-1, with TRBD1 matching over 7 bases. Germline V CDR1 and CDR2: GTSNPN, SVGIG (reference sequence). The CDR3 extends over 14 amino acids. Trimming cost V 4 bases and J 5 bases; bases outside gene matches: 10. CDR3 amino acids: CAWTLLQGETEAFF. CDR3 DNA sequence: TGTGCCTGGACCCTACTCCAGGGGGAAACTGAAGCTTTCTTT.

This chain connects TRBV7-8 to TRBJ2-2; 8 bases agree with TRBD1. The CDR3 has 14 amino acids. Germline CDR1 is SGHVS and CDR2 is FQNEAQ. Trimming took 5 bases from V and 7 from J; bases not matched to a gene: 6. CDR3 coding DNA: TGTGCCAGCAGCCTCGCGGACAGGGTCGGGGAGCTGTTTTTT. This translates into CASSLADRVGELFF. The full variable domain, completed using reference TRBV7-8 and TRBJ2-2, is GAGVSQSPRYKVAKRGQDVALRCDPISGHVSLFWYQQALGQGPEFLTYFQNEAQLDKSGLPSDRFFAERPEGSVSTLKIQRTQQEDSAVYLCASSLADRVGELFFGEGSRLTVL.

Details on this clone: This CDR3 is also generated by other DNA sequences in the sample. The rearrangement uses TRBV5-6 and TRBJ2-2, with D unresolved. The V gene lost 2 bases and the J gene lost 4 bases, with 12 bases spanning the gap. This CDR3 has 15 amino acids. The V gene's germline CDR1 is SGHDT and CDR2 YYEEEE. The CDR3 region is CASSLYGRGTGELFF. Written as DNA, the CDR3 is TGTGCCAGCAGCTTATATGGCAGAGGCACCGGGGAGCTGTTTTTT. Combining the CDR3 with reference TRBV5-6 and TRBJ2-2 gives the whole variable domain DAGVTQSPTHLIKTRGQQVTLRCSPKSGHDTVSWYQQALGQGPQFIFQYYEEEERQRGNFPDRFSGHQFPNYSSELNVNALLLGDSALYLCASSLYGRGTGELFFGEGSRLTVL.

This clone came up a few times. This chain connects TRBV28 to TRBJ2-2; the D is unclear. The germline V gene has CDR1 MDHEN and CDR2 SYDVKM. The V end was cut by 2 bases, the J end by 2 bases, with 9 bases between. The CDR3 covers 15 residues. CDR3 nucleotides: TGTGCCAGCAGTTTAAACAGATTCAACACCGGGGAGCTGTTTTTT. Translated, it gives CASSLNRFNTGELFF.

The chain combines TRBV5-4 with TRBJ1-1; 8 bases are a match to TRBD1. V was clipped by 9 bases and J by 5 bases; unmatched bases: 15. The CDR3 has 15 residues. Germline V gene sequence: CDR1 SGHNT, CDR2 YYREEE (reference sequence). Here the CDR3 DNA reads TGTGCCACCCAGAAAGGACAGGGAATGGGGACTGAAGCTTTCTTT. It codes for CATQKGQGMGTEAFF.

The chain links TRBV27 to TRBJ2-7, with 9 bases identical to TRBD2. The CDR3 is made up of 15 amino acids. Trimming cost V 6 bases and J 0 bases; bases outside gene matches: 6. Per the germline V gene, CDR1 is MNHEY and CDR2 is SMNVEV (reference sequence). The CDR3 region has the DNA TGTGCCAGCAGGTCCCTAGCGGGGAGCTCCTACGAGCAGTACTTC. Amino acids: CASRSLAGSSYEQYF.

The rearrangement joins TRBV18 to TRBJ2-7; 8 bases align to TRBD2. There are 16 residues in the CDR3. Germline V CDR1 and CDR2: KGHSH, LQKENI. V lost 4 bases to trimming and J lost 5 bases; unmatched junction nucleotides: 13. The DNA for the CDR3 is TGTGCCAGCTCACGACGACTGCCGGGACTAGATCACGAGCAGTACTTC. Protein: CASSRRLPGLDHEQYF. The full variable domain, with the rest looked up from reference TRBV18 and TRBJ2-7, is NAGVMQNPRHLVRRRGQEARLRCSPMKGHSHVYWYRQLPEEGLKFMVYLQKENIIDESGMPKERFSAEFPKEGPSILRIQQVVRGDSAAYFCASSRRLPGLDHEQYFGPGTRLTVT.

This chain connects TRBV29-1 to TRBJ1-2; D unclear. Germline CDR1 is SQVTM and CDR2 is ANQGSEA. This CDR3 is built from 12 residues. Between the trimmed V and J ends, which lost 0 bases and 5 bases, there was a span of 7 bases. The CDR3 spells CSVEEGEYGYTF. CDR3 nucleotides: TGCAGCGTTGAAGAAGGAGAATATGGCTACACCTTC.

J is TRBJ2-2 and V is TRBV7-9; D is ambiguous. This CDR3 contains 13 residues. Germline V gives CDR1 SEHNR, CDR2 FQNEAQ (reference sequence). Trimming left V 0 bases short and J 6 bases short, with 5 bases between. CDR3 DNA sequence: TGTGCCAGCAGCTTAGCTAGCCCCGGGGAGCTGTTTTTT. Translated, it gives CASSLASPGELFF. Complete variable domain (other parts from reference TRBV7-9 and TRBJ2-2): DTGVSQNPRHKITKRGQNVTFRCDPISEHNRLYWYRQTLGQGPEFLTYFQNEAQLEKSRLLSDRFSAERPKGSFSTLEIQRTEQGDSAMYLCASSLASPGELFFGEGSRLTVL.

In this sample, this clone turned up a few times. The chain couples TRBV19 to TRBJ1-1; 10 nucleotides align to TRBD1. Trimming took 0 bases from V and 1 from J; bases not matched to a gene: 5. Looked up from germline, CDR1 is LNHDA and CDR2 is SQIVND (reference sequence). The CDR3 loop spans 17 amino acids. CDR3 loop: CASSIDGTGVRNTEAFF. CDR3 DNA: TGTGCCAGTAGTATAGATGGGACAGGGGTAAGGAACACTGAAGCTTTCTTT.

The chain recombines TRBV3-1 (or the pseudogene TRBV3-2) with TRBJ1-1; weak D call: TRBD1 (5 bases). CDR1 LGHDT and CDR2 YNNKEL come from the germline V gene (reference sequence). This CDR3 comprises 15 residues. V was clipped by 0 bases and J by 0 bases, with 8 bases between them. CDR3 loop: CASSQDNRLNTEAFF. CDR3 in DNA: TGTGCCAGCAGCCAAGATAACAGGCTGAACACTGAAGCTTTCTTT.

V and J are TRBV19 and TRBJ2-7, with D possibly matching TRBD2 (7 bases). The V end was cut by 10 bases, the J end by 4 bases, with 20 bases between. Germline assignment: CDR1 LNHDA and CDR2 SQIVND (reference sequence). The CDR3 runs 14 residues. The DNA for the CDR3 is TGTGCCACCTCAATTGGGGGGGCTTGGTACGAGCAGTACTTC. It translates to CATSIGGAWYEQYF.

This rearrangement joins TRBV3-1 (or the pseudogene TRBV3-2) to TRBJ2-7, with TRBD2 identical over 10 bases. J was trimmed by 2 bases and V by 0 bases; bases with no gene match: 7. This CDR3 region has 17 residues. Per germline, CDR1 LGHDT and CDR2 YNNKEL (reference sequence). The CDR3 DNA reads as TGTGCCAGCAGCCAAGATGTCCCGGGACTAGCGACCTACGAGCAGTACTTC. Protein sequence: CASSQDVPGLATYEQYF.

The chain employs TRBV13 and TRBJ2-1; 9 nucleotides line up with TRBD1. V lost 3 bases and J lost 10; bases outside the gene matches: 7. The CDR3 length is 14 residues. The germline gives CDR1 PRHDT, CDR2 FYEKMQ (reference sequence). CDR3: CASSFNRGQREQFF. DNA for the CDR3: TGTGCCAGCAGCTTCAACAGGGGGCAGAGGGAGCAGTTCTTC. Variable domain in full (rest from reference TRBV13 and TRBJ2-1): AAGVIQSPRHLIKEKRETATLKCYPIPRHDTVYWYQQGPGQDPQFLISFYEKMQSDKGSIPDRFSAQQFSDYHSELNMSSLELGDSALYFCASSFNRGQREQFFGPGTRLTVL.

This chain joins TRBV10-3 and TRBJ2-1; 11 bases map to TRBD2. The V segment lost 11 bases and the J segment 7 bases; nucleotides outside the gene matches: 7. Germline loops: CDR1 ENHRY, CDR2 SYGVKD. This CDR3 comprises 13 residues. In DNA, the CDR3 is TGTGCCTCAGGGGGACTAGCGGTGAATGAGCAGTTCTTC. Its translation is CASGGLAVNEQFF.

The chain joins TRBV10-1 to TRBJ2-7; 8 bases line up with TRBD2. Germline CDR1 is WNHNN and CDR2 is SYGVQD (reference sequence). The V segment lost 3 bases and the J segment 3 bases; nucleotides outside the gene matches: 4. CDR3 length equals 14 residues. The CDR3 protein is CASSEVSGIYEQYF. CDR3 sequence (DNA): TGCGCCAGCAGTGAAGTTAGCGGGATCTACGAGCAGTACTTC.

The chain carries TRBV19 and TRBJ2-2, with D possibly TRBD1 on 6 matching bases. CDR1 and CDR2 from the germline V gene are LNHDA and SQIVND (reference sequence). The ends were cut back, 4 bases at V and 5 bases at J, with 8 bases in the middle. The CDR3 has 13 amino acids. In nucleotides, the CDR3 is TGTGCCAGTAGTAGGGGGCCGACCGGGGAGCTGTTTTTT. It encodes CASSRGPTGELFF. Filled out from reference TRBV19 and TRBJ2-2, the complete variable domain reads DGGITQSPKYLFRKEGQNVTLSCEQNLNHDAMYWYRQDPGQGLRLIYYSQIVNDFQKGDIAEGYSVSREKKESFPLTVTSAQKNPTAFYLCASSRGPTGELFFGEGSRLTVL.

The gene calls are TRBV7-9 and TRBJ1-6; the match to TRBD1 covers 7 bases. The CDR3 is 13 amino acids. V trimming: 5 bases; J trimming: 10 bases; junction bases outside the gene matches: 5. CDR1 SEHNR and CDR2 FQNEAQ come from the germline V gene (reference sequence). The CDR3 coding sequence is TGTGCCAGCAGCCCCGACAGGGTGTCACCCCTCCACTTT. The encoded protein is CASSPDRVSPLHF.

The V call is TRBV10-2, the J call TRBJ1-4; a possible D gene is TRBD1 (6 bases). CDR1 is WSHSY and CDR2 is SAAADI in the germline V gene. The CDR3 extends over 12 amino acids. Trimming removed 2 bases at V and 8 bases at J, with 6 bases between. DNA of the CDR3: TGCGCCAGCAGTGAGACAGGGGAAAAACTGTTTTTT. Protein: CASSETGEKLFF.

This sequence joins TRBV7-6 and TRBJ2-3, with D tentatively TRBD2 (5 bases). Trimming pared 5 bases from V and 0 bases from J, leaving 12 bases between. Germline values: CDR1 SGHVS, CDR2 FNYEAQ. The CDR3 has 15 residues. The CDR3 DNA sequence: TGTGCCAGCAGCCCTGAGGGCGGGAGCACAGATACGCAGTATTTT. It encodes CASSPEGGSTDTQYF.

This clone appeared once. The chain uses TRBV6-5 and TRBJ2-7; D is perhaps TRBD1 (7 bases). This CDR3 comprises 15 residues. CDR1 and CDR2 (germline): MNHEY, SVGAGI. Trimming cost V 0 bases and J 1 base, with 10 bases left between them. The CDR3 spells CASSYSAGGSYEQYF. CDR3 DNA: TGTGCCAGCAGTTACTCTGCAGGGGGGTCCTACGAGCAGTACTTC.

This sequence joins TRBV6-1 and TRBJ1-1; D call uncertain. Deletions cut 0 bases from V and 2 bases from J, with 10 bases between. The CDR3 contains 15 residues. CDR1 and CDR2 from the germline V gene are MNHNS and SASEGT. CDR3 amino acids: CASSEALAGNTEAFF. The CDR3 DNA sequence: TGTGCCAGCAGTGAAGCGCTGGCGGGAAACACTGAAGCTTTCTTT.